These T cell receptor beta chains were read from a single sample in a study of control samples from healthy donors and cancer patients. The method was immunoSEQ multiplex PCR; TCRdb's version includes in-frame clones alone and lacks a portion of them. Here the sample spans 75,000 to 95,000 clones, about 89% being singletons. Sequenced material: PBMCs. These receptors all stem from a woman between 50 and 59 years old with colorectal cancer. Each CDR3 is given with its conserved first and last residue. A D gene is named only where the DNA matches it firmly. Clone size is stated in some rows and not others, as once, few, many or a class when expanded.

CDR3 DNA: TGTGCCAGCAGTTTAAAAAATACGCAGTATTTT; CDR3 protein: CASSLKNTQYF; V gene: TRBV27; clone size: -; J gene: TRBJ2-3; D gene: -
CDR3 DNA: TGTGCCAGCAGCCAAGACCGACGGGGTGAAGCTTTCTTT; CDR3 protein: CASSQDRRGEAFF; V gene: TRBV3-1/TRBV3-2; clone size: -; J gene: TRBJ1-1; D gene: -
CDR3 DNA: TGCGCCAGCAGCGTGACAGGGGGCCTAGCCAAAAACATTCAGTACTTC; CDR3 protein: CASSVTGGLAKNIQYF; V gene: TRBV5-1; clone size: -; J gene: TRBJ2-4; D gene: TRBD1
CDR3 DNA: TGCGCCAGCAGCCAAGTCATAGGGCGCCCGGATGGCTACACCTTC; CDR3 protein: CASSQVIGRPDGYTF; V gene: TRBV4-1; clone size: -; J gene: TRBJ1-2; D gene: -
CDR3 DNA: TGTGCCAGTGCGAGGACAGACAAAAAACTGTTTTTT; CDR3 protein: CASARTDKKLFF; V gene: TRBV19; clone size: -; J gene: TRBJ1-4; D gene: -
CDR3 DNA: TGCGCCAGCAGCCAAGGTCTCGGACATAATTCACCCCTCCACTTT; CDR3 protein: CASSQGLGHNSPLHF; V gene: TRBV4-3; clone size: -; J gene: TRBJ1-6; D gene: -
CDR3 DNA: TGTGCCAGCAGCCAACGAGCGGGGGGACGAGAGACCCAGTACTTC; CDR3 protein: CASSQRAGGRETQYF; V gene: TRBV7-3; clone size: -; J gene: TRBJ2-5; D gene: TRBD2
CDR3 DNA: TGCGCCAGCAGCCAAGTCTCCCAACAAGCCGGGGAGCTGTTTTTT; CDR3 protein: CASSQVSQQAGELFF; V gene: TRBV4-3; clone size: -; J gene: TRBJ2-2; D gene: -
CDR3 DNA: TGTGCCTGGAGCTCGACGGGAGTGAATGAAAAACTGTTTTTT; CDR3 protein: CAWSSTGVNEKLFF; V gene: TRBV30; clone size: few; J gene: TRBJ1-4; D gene: -
CDR3 DNA: TGTGCCAGCAGTTTCTGGCCAGGGCGGACCGGGGAGCTGTTTTTT; CDR3 protein: CASSFWPGRTGELFF; V gene: TRBV27; clone size: -; J gene: TRBJ2-2; D gene: -
CDR3 DNA: TGCAGCGTTGGGACAGTTATTAATGAAAAACTGTTTTTT; CDR3 protein: CSVGTVINEKLFF; V gene: TRBV29-1; clone size: -; J gene: TRBJ1-4; D gene: -
CDR3 DNA: TGCAGTGCTCCCAGGGGGCCAGTAGCTTTCTTT; CDR3 protein: CSAPRGPVAFF; V gene: TRBV20-1; clone size: -; J gene: TRBJ1-1; D gene: TRBD1
CDR3 DNA: TGCGCCAGCAGCCTTAGGCCACTAGACGTTCGCACTGAAGCTTTCTTT; CDR3 protein: CASSLRPLDVRTEAFF; V gene: TRBV4-1; clone size: -; J gene: TRBJ1-1; D gene: -
CDR3 DNA: TGTGCCAGCAGCCCCCCTGGGAACCAAGAGACCCAGTACTTC; CDR3 protein: CASSPPGNQETQYF; V gene: TRBV7-2; clone size: -; J gene: TRBJ2-5; D gene: -
CDR3 DNA: TGCAGCGTTCTCGGACTAGCGGGGCGCTACCAAGAGACCCAGTACTTC; CDR3 protein: CSVLGLAGRYQETQYF; V gene: TRBV29-1; clone size: -; J gene: TRBJ2-5; D gene: TRBD2
CDR3 DNA: TGTGCCAGCAGTTTATTGAGAAGCACCATATATTTT; CDR3 protein: CASSLLRSTIYF; V gene: TRBV12-3/TRBV12-4; clone size: -; J gene: TRBJ1-3; D gene: -
CDR3 DNA: TGTGCCAGCAGCTACGTAGGGGCCACTGAAGCTTTCTTT; CDR3 protein: CASSYVGATEAFF; V gene: TRBV7-2; clone size: -; J gene: TRBJ1-1; D gene: -
CDR3 DNA: TGTGCCAGCAGTGAAACAGGGGCCAAAAACATTCAGTACTTC; CDR3 protein: CASSETGAKNIQYF; V gene: TRBV2; clone size: -; J gene: TRBJ2-4; D gene: -
CDR3 DNA: TGTGCCAGCAGCCCGACAGGGGGACCAGATACGCAGTATTTT; CDR3 protein: CASSPTGGPDTQYF; V gene: TRBV6-2/TRBV6-3; clone size: -; J gene: TRBJ2-3; D gene: TRBD1